Below, 18 T cell receptor beta chains from the same sample are listed, as sequenced in a study of long-term antiretroviral therapy in people with HIV. Survey level was the resolution at which the v3.0 immunoSEQ assay ran. Libraries were prepared by immunoSEQ multiplex PCR; TCRdb keeps only in-frame clonotypes and omits some of them. Among roughly 28,000 clones listed, approximately 92% were seen once. The material was unsorted PBMCs, obtained about 5.2 years after starting antiretroviral therapy. Receptors were obtained from a woman aged 40 to 55 with HIV.

V and J are TRBV10-1 and TRBJ2-1, with 12 bases that match TRBD2. This CDR3 is built from 15 residues. The junction had 5 bases not matched to a gene; V was cut back by 6 bases and J by 5 bases. Per germline, CDR1 WNHNN and CDR2 SYGVQD (reference sequence). CDR3 DNA sequence: TGCGCCAGCAGAGGAGGACTAGCGGGGAACAATGAGCAGTTCTTC. This gives the protein CASRGGLAGNNEQFF.

The chain carries TRBV10-1 and TRBJ2-1; D is perhaps TRBD1 or TRBD2 (5 bases each). The CDR3 is 13 residues long. V dropped 2 bases and J dropped 10 bases, with 12 bases sitting between them. CDR1 WNHNN and CDR2 SYGVQD come from the germline V gene (reference sequence). The CDR3 loop is CASSEEGWGEQFF. As DNA, the CDR3 is TGCGCCAGCAGTGAGGAGGGGTGGGGAGAGCAGTTCTTC.

J is TRBJ1-2 and V is TRBV5-4, with a tentative D call TRBD1 (5 bases). The V gene lost 6 bases and the J gene lost 4 bases, with 16 bases spanning the gap. This CDR3 has 14 residues. Germline values: CDR1 SGHNT, CDR2 YYREEE (reference sequence). As DNA, the CDR3 is TGTGCCAGCACCCCGTCGGGGGGAATCTATGGCTACACCTTC. Translating it yields CASTPSGGIYGYTF.

This clone has only one observation. The J gene is TRBJ1-1, the V gene TRBV4-1; D not certain. CDR3 length equals 14 residues. The germline gives CDR1 MGHRA, CDR2 YSYEKL. The V end was cut by 3 bases, the J end by 0 bases, with 8 bases between. The CDR3 loop reads CASSHSRMNTEAFF. The CDR3 DNA reads TGCGCCAGCAGCCACTCGAGGATGAACACTGAAGCTTTCTTT.

The chain combines TRBV6-5 with TRBJ1-1; D is perhaps TRBD1 (5 bases). Trimming took off 6 bases at V and 11 bases at J, with 22 bases between the two ends. This CDR3 has 14 residues. The germline V gene has CDR1 MNHEY and CDR2 SVGAGI. For the CDR3, the DNA is TGTGCCAGCAGCCCGAAAGCCCGGGACCCTCGGGCTTTCTTT. Protein sequence: CASSPKARDPRAFF.

This sequence joins TRBV19 and TRBJ1-2, with TRBD1 identical over 8 bases. The germline gives CDR1 LNHDA, CDR2 SQIVND (reference sequence). V was pared by 2 bases and J by 3 bases, with 8 bases of the junction left unmatched. This CDR3 spans 16 amino acids. CDR3 sequence reads: CASSIIPDRVDYGYTF. Written as DNA, the CDR3 is TGTGCCAGTAGTATAATTCCGGACAGGGTCGACTATGGCTACACCTTC.

The gene calls are TRBV6-5 and TRBJ2-7, with TRBD1 matching 8 bases. The junction had 3 bases not matched to a gene; V was cut back by 0 bases and J by 2 bases. The germline V gene has CDR1 MNHEY and CDR2 SVGAGI. This CDR3 is built from 15 residues. This chain's CDR3 is CASSYSRTGTYEQYF. CDR3 DNA sequence: TGTGCCAGCAGTTACTCCCGGACAGGGACCTACGAGCAGTACTTC.

The chain joins TRBV27 to TRBJ1-5, with D possibly TRBD1 on 5 matching bases. Trimming cost V 8 bases and J 6 bases, with 14 bases left between them. CDR3 length: 13 amino acids. The germline gives CDR1 MNHEY, CDR2 SMNVEV (reference sequence). Written as DNA, the CDR3 is TGTGCCAGCGGTCTAACAGGAGCTCAGCCCCAGCATTTT. This translates into CASGLTGAQPQHF.

V gene TRBV6-1 combines with J gene TRBJ1-3; D gene unclear. V was shortened by 7 bases and J by 4 bases, with 8 bases between the two germline ends. CDR3 length equals 12 residues. Germline CDR1 and CDR2: MNHNS and SASEGT. The CDR3 coding sequence is TGTGCCAGCACCCGAGGGGGAAACACCATATATTTT. Translating gives CASTRGGNTIYF.

This clone was counted a single time. The rearrangement uses TRBV6-5 and TRBJ2-7, with TRBD2 identical over 11 bases. Germline CDR1 and CDR2: MNHEY and SVGAGI. The junction had 4 bases not matched to a gene; V was cut back by 6 bases and J by 0 bases. The CDR3 has 15 residues. In nucleotides, the CDR3 is TGTGCCAGCAGAGCCGGGACTAGCGGCTCCTACGAGCAGTACTTC. This codes for CASRAGTSGSYEQYF.

This rearrangement joins TRBV5-6 to TRBJ2-7; 10 nucleotides line up with TRBD1. Germline V lookup: CDR1 SGHDT, CDR2 YYEEEE. The CDR3 has 15 residues. The J segment lost 5 bases and the V segment lost 0 bases, leaving 5 bases of the junction unmatched. The CDR3 DNA follows: TGTGCCAGCAGCTTGGGGGGGACAGGGGAGCACGAGCAGTACTTC. Protein sequence: CASSLGGTGEHEQYF.

The CDR3 DNA reads as TGTGCCAGCAGCCATATTGGGGGACTAGCGGGACACACTAGCACAGATACGCAGTATTTT. Protein sequence: CASSHIGGLAGHTSTDTQYF. This sequence joins TRBV14 and TRBJ2-3, with 13 bases aligning to TRBD2. This CDR3 has 20 amino acids. V dropped 3 bases and J dropped 0; count of bases not matched to a gene: 12. Germline CDR1 is SGHDN and CDR2 is FVKESK.

V usage is TRBV7-2 and J usage is TRBJ2-4; a weak D match, TRBD1 (5 bases). The V gene's germline CDR1 is SGHTA and CDR2 FQGNSA. CDR3 length equals 14 residues. Trimming took 2 bases from V and 5 from J, leaving 10 bases between them. The CDR3 is CASSLSRDQNIQYF. The CDR3 DNA reads as TGTGCCAGCAGCTTATCCAGGGATCAAAACATTCAGTACTTC.

The chain recombines TRBV5-4 with TRBJ1-1; D is unresolved. V shed 2 bases and J shed 0 bases, with 8 bases lying between them. Germline assignment: CDR1 SGHNT and CDR2 YYREEE (reference sequence). CDR3 length equals 14 residues. CDR3 DNA: TGTGCCAGCAGCTTCAGGTTTATGAACACTGAAGCTTTCTTT. Translation: CASSFRFMNTEAFF.

The chain combines TRBV10-3 with TRBJ2-7; D is ambiguous. Germline values: CDR1 ENHRY, CDR2 SYGVKD. This CDR3 has 12 residues. Trimming pared 4 bases from V and 4 bases from J, leaving 8 bases between. The CDR3 reads CAISVVPYEQYF. The CDR3 bases are TGTGCCATCAGTGTAGTACCTTACGAGCAGTACTTC.

The chain is built from TRBV4-3 and TRBJ2-3, with D maybe TRBD1 (6 bases). Germline CDR1 is LGHNA and CDR2 is YSLEER. This CDR3 is 15 amino acids long. V was pared by 4 bases and J by 3 bases, with 14 bases between. As DNA, the CDR3 is TGCGCCAGCAGCCCCCGGGGTCAGGGGACAGATACGCAGTATTTT. This sequence encodes CASSPRGQGTDTQYF.

V gene TRBV19 combines with J gene TRBJ1-3; 7 bases fit TRBD1. V trimming: 7 bases; J trimming: 0 bases; junction bases outside the gene matches: 3. The CDR3 has 14 amino acids. Looked up from germline, CDR1 is LNHDA and CDR2 is SQIVND (reference sequence). CDR3 DNA: TGTGCCAGTACTACAGGGGCCTCTGGAAACACCATATATTTT. Protein sequence: CASTTGASGNTIYF.

J is TRBJ1-6 and V is TRBV5-6; 7 bases align to TRBD1. The V segment lost 3 bases and the J segment 10 bases; nucleotides outside the gene matches: 4. This CDR3 spans 13 amino acids. Germline CDR1 and CDR2: SGHDT and YYEEEE. Here the CDR3 DNA reads TGTGCCAGCAGCTCCACAGGGGTCTCACCCCTCCACTTT. Translation: CASSSTGVSPLHF.